The 9 T cell receptor beta chains below were found in one sample sequenced in a study of T cells in Graves' hyperthyroidism and ophthalmopathy. RNA transcripts yielded amplified TCR beta CDR3 regions. The HTBI set primed first-round TCR CDR3 RT-PCR. TCRdb independently ran MiXCR on the multiplex PCR reads; one entry per CDR3 protein. Of around 690,000 distinct CDR3 sequences listed, around 20% are singletons. Sequencing used blood. The receptors derive from a man aged 25-45 years with Graves' ophthalmopathy.

The sample holds many counts of this clonotype. The rearrangement uses TRBV30 and TRBJ2-3, with a weak D call TRBD2 (6 bases). CDR1 GTSNPN and CDR2 SVGIG come from the germline V gene (reference sequence). V lost 4 bases to trimming and J lost 4 bases, with 9 bases between them. The CDR3 has 12 residues. CDR3 protein: CAWNGGADTQYF. The CDR3 coding sequence is TGTGCCTGGAATGGAGGGGCAGATACGCAGTATTTT.

This clonotype has more than one count but fewer than ten. This chain uses TRBV7-8 with TRBJ1-5, with D uncertain. Germline CDR1 SGHVS, CDR2 FQNEAQ. The V end lost 2 bases, the J end lost 4 bases, and 18 bases lay between the germline ends. CDR3 size: 17 residues. The CDR3 DNA follows: TGTGCCAGCAGCTTACTCGGGGTGGTTGGATCAAATCAGCCCCAGCATTTT. The encoded protein is CASSLLGVVGSNQPQHF.

The sample holds a few counts of this clonotype. This chain connects TRBV20-1 to TRBJ2-5, with D perhaps TRBD1 (5 bases). This CDR3 comprises 14 residues. Trimming shortened V by 7 bases and J by 3 bases, and 18 bases separated the two germline ends. Germline values: CDR1 DFQATT, CDR2 SNEGSKA (reference sequence). Written as DNA, the CDR3 is TGCAGTGTGGATCGTAAGGGGCGAGAAGAGACCCAGTACTTC. The encoded protein is CSVDRKGREETQYF.

This rearrangement joins TRBV19 to TRBJ1-4, with D possibly TRBD1 on 6 matching bases. V was clipped by 7 bases and J by 3 bases, with 15 bases between them. The CDR3 sequence is 15 residues long. Germline V CDR1 and CDR2: LNHDA, SQIVND (reference sequence). The CDR3 here is CASTSGQNSNEKLFF. Written as DNA, the CDR3 is TGTGCCAGTACCTCCGGACAGAACTCTAATGAAAAACTGTTTTTT.

About this clonotype: A much more abundant neighbour one base away suggests this may be a read error. V is TRBV30 and J is TRBJ1-3; D is unclear. The germline CDR1 and CDR2 sequences are GTSNPN and SVGIG (reference sequence). This CDR3 has 15 amino acids. V dropped 3 bases and J dropped 1 base, with 13 bases sitting between them. CDR3: CAWSRSGFSGNTIYF. The DNA for the CDR3 is TGTGCCTGGAGCAGGTCAGGTTTTTCTGGAAACACCATATATTTT.

Ten or more counts support this clonotype. The chain recombines TRBV20-1 with TRBJ1-1, with D maybe TRBD1 (6 bases). Germline CDR1 is DFQATT and CDR2 is SNEGSKA (reference sequence). The CDR3 runs 12 residues. With 8 bases removed from V and 3 bases from J, the gap between germline ends came to 13 bases. The CDR3 loop reads CSRKAGDTEAFF. The DNA of the CDR3 is TGCAGTCGAAAAGCAGGGGACACTGAAGCTTTCTTT.

This clonotype appeared many times. The chain joins TRBV7-2 to TRBJ2-3, with D possibly being TRBD1 (5 bases). From germline, CDR1 is SGHTA and CDR2 FQGNSA. V lost 1 base and J lost 3, with 14 bases in between. The CDR3 totals 16 residues. CDR3 sequence reads: CASSLVGQRSTDTQYF. Written as DNA, the CDR3 is TGTGCCAGCAGCTTAGTCGGACAAAGGTCTACAGATACGCAGTATTTT.

The rearrangement links TRBV5-5 to TRBJ1-2; unclear D gene. CDR1 is SGHKS and CDR2 is YYEKEE in the germline V gene (reference sequence). This CDR3 is 16 amino acids long. V lost 0 bases, J lost 0 bases, and 12 bases lay in between. CDR3 loop: CASSLETAFSNYGYTF. The DNA of the CDR3 is TGTGCCAGCAGCTTGGAGACTGCCTTTTCTAACTATGGCTACACCTTC.

This clonotype was observed a handful of times. CDR3 region: CASSYGRKKNTEAFF. CDR3 coding DNA: TGTGCCAGCAGCTACGGACGGAAGAAGAACACTGAAGCTTTCTTT. J is TRBJ1-1 and V is TRBV7-9, with no clear D. The germline CDR1 and CDR2 sequences are SEHNR and FQNEAQ (reference sequence). There are 15 residues in the CDR3. Trimming removed 4 bases at V and 1 base at J, with 13 bases between.